The rows below give T cell receptor beta chains drawn from one sample of a study of blood T cell repertoires in COVID-19. The protocol was immunoSEQ multiplex PCR, while the TCRdb copy is restricted to in-frame clones and leaves out a portion. Of over 100,000 clones listed, about 79% were seen once; the top ten hold around 4.1%. Sequenced sample: peripheral blood. These TCRs come from a woman over 75 with acute or convalescent COVID-19. Each CDR3 is given with its conserved first and last residue. D genes are given only for firm matches. Part of the rows lack a size; the others show once, few, many or a class for expanded clones.

- | - | TRBJ2-5 | TRBV7-2 | CASSLGSRLQETQYF | TGTGCCAGCAGCTTAGGGTCCAGGCTCCAAGAGACCCAGTACTTC
TRBD2 | - | TRBJ2-1 | TRBV7-2 | CASSVSGLAVYNEQFF | TGTGCCAGCAGCGTTTCGGGACTAGCGGTATACAATGAGCAGTTCTTC
- | - | TRBJ1-1 | TRBV7-2 | CASNPGAGAFYAEAFF | TGTGCCAGCAACCCCGGGGCAGGGGCCTTTTATGCTGAAGCTTTCTTT
TRBD2 | - | TRBJ2-1 | TRBV6-5 | CASSYGGTSGGEQFF | TGTGCCAGCAGTTACGGTGGGACTAGCGGGGGTGAGCAGTTCTTC
TRBD1 | - | TRBJ1-4 | TRBV30 | CAWRPQGAGNEKLFF | TGTGCCTGGAGACCACAGGGGGCGGGTAATGAAAAACTGTTTTTT
TRBD1 | - | TRBJ1-2 | TRBV19 | CASSIDQGEGYTF | TGTGCCAGTAGTATTGACCAGGGGGAAGGCTACACCTTC
- | - | TRBJ2-1 | TRBV19 | CASSIMQGHNEQFF | TGTGCCAGTAGTATCATGCAGGGGCACAATGAGCAGTTCTTC
- | - | TRBJ2-1 | TRBV18 | CASSRASLEYNEQFF | TGTGCCAGCTCACGCGCCTCCTTAGAATACAATGAGCAGTTCTTC
TRBD1 | - | TRBJ1-2 | TRBV2 | CASSEVQGVGGYTF | TGTGCCAGCAGTGAGGTACAGGGGGTCGGTGGCTACACCTTC
- | - | TRBJ2-1 | TRBV2 | CASSEDREGGDEQFF | TGTGCCAGCAGTGAAGACAGGGAGGGTGGCGATGAGCAGTTCTTC
TRBD1 | - | TRBJ1-2 | TRBV28 | CASGRQGAGGYGYTF | TGTGCCAGCGGTAGACAGGGGGCAGGGGGCTATGGCTACACCTTC
- | - | TRBJ1-5 | TRBV6-5 | CASSYRRGYQPQHF | TGTGCCAGCAGTTACCGTCGGGGTTATCAGCCCCAGCATTTT
TRBD2 | few | TRBJ2-1 | TRBV18 | CASSPPGTSGYNEQFF | TGTGCCAGCTCACCCCCCGGGACTAGCGGCTACAATGAGCAGTTCTTC
TRBD1 | few | TRBJ2-5 | TRBV28 | CASRPRDRGRPRETQYF | TGTGCCAGCAGACCCCGGGACAGGGGGCGCCCCCGGGAGACCCAGTACTTC
TRBD2 | - | TRBJ2-3 | TRBV4-3 | CASSQGRGNTDTQYF | TGCGCCAGCAGCCAAGGGCGGGGGAACACAGATACGCAGTATTTT
- | - | TRBJ2-5 | TRBV3-1/TRBV3-2 | CASSSQETQYF | TGTGCCAGCAGTAGTCAAGAGACCCAGTACTTC
TRBD1 | - | TRBJ1-3 | TRBV30 | CAWSVWDRGFSGNTIYF | TGTGCCTGGAGTGTATGGGACAGGGGGTTTTCTGGAAACACCATATATTTT
- | - | TRBJ1-1 | TRBV2 | CASSEQGYTEAFF | TGTGCCAGCAGTGAACAGGGGTATACTGAAGCTTTCTTT
TRBD1 | - | TRBJ1-2 | TRBV7-9 | CASSRTGTELNYGYTF | TGTGCCAGCAGCCGTACCGGGACAGAGCTTAACTATGGCTACACCTTC
TRBD2 | once | TRBJ2-5 | TRBV29-1 | CSVEGTSGGEETQYF | TGCAGCGTTGAAGGGACTAGCGGGGGGGAAGAGACCCAGTACTTC
- | - | TRBJ1-5 | TRBV2 | CASMQGLGQPQHF | TGTGCCAGCATGCAGGGGTTAGGTCAGCCCCAGCATTTT
TRBD1 | few | TRBJ1-1 | TRBV12-5 | CASGHLDRGNTEAFF | TGTGCTAGTGGTCATCTAGACAGGGGGAACACTGAAGCTTTCTTT
- | - | TRBJ1-2 | TRBV28 | CASRSTGVYGYTF | TGTGCCAGCAGATCGACAGGTGTCTATGGCTACACCTTC
- | - | TRBJ2-7 | TRBV18 | CASSPLGTPYEQYF | TGTGCCAGCTCACCACTAGGGACACCCTACGAGCAGTACTTC
- | - | TRBJ2-5 | TRBV3-1/TRBV3-2 | CASSHRQETQYF | TGTGCCAGCAGCCACCGGCAAGAGACCCAGTACTTC
- | - | TRBJ2-7 | TRBV10-1 | CASSESTEKNYEQYF | TGCGCCAGCAGTGAGTCTACAGAGAAAAACTACGAGCAGTACTTC
- | - | TRBJ1-1 | TRBV5-4 | CASSLAGGYTEAFF | TGTGCCAGCAGCTTGGCCGGGGGATACACTGAAGCTTTCTTT
- | - | TRBJ1-6 | TRBV15 | CATSRVYADNSPLHF | TGTGCCACCAGCAGAGTTTATGCAGATAATTCACCCCTCCACTTT
- | - | TRBJ2-7 | TRBV2 | CASRTGSGNEQYF | TGTGCCAGCAGGACCGGGTCGGGGAACGAGCAGTACTTC
TRBD1 | few | TRBJ1-2 | TRBV7-2 | CASSYDREVRGYTF | TGTGCCAGCAGCTACGACAGGGAGGTCAGGGGCTACACCTTC
TRBD1 | - | TRBJ2-5 | TRBV6-5 | CASIGGGWETQYF | TGTGCCAGCATAGGGGGCGGCTGGGAGACCCAGTACTTC
- | - | TRBJ2-1 | TRBV9 | CASSSTGTLYNEQFF | TGTGCCAGCAGTTCGACCGGGACTCTCTACAATGAGCAGTTCTTC
- | - | TRBJ1-1 | TRBV5-1 | CASSFGGPRNTEAFF | TGCGCCAGCAGCTTCGGAGGACCACGAAACACTGAAGCTTTCTTT
- | - | TRBJ2-7 | TRBV5-1 | CASSLAEGVSYEQYF | TGCGCCAGCAGCTTGGCCGAGGGGGTCTCCTACGAGCAGTACTTC